Reported below is one T cell receptor beta chain. The table lists this clonotype with many counts. This receptor's antigen is unknown. Base qualities are not recorded, but no much larger clone differs from it by a single base. The data were taken from a study of T cells in Graves' hyperthyroidism and ophthalmopathy (dated by TCRdb to between 2018 and 2020). Turning to the overall study: Peripheral blood was sampled at the time of initial diagnosis, prior to any treatment. Whether ophthalmopathy could be predicted prospectively was tested in an independent validation cohort made up of 18 to 20 hyperthyroidism patients plus 17 patients who later progressed to ophthalmopathy. The paper reports TCR Vbeta CDR3 sequencing of approximately 130 peripheral blood samples: some 41 ophthalmopathy, roughly 80 hyperthyroidism and around 17 progressor patients. Following sampling, methimazole starting at 30 mg daily was given to hyperthyroidism patients, and high-dose intravenous methylprednisolone was given to ophthalmopathy patients. Thyroid tissue and blood T-cell repertoires from several Graves' hyperthyroidism patients were also compared in the study. To identify TCR V-J signatures that set the groups apart, the researchers used a discovery cohort of 100 patients, made up of around 40 with Graves' ophthalmopathy and some 56 with stable Graves' hyperthyroidism. The 90 to 100 discovery patients were randomly divided into training and test sets at a 7:3 ratio.

Study-level results and caveats: In validation, the model predicted progression to ophthalmopathy with roughly 66% sensitivity and roughly 75% specificity, a median of roughly seven months before onset. In cross-validation, a model built on a 13 V-J signature told ophthalmopathy apart from stable hyperthyroidism with 85% to 90% sensitivity and approximately 81% specificity, and in testing the same model reached 80%/75%. No statistical method was used to set the sample size in advance, and investigators knew the group allocation. Most expanded thyroid clonotypes (frequency above 0.001) were also detected in blood, suggesting blood repertoires may reflect thyroid immune responses.

Stable Graves' hyperthyroidism was defined as no progression to ophthalmopathy during 18 months of follow-up. Hyperthyroidism patients were newly diagnosed, with disease duration under 2 months, and aged 18 to 65 years. Any patient with an uncontrolled infection, another autoimmune disease, pregnancy or lactation was excluded. Diagnoses were based on clinical symptoms, serum thyroxine and TRAb, thyroid ultrasound and orbital computed tomography. PBMCs were separated from approximately 10 ml of fresh peripheral blood using Ficoll-Paque density gradient centrifugation. Total RNA was extracted with Trizol reagent, and quality was checked on an Agilent 2100 Bioanalyzer. The TCR beta CDR3 regions were amplified from the RNA transcripts. A first-round RT-PCR of the TCR CDR3 used the HTBI primer set with the Qiagen OneStep RT-PCR kit. A second multiplex PCR round built the libraries, followed by size selection and purification. The libraries were sequenced on an Illumina HiSeq2000 using paired-end 100 bp reads. The original pipeline was this. SOAPnuke was used to process the raw data, throwing out any read that contained adapters or uncalled bases, had a mean Phred below 15, or lacked an exact constant-primer or identifier match. COPE v1.2.5 was used to merge high-quality paired reads, and clonotypes were defined as unique nucleotide sequences. Clonotypes were aligned to IMGT TRBV, TRBD and TRBJ reference segments using MiTCR v1.1. The analysis was restricted to V-J combinations with a frequency above 0.0001, which together covered about 99% of the repertoires. A TCS score was defined as the ratio of F50 (clonal expansion) to E x V (chaos), with BLOSUM62-based TCRdist applied between CDR3 peptides within each V-J. Welch's t-statistics and random forest reduced just over 500 V-J features to roughly 13, which were used in a naive Bayes classifier (R e1071). TCRdb reprocessed the public reads (quality trimming at Q25 with fastp, clone calling with MiXCR) and kept in-frame beta chains. Every CDR3 protein is listed once, alongside the most common genes and DNA of its rows. The V and J calls follow TCRdb's processing rather than the paper's. Within this sample are about 500,000 distinct CDR3 sequences, with around 17% of them counted one time only. Approximately 20% of the sample rests with the top ten.

V lost 4 bases and J lost 9 bases, and the count of bases not matched to a germline gene is 14. The germline V gene sets CDR1 to SGHNT and CDR2 to YENEEA. Taken from cysteine to phenylalanine, the CDR3 has 17 residues. The CDR3 DNA has 51 bases and is translated from base 1. What was sequenced was blood. The receptor chain draws on TRBV11-3 and TRBJ2-1; 11 bases in between match TRBD2. This sequence was found in a woman in her late teens or twenties with Graves' hyperthyroidism. The sequenced DNA: TGTGCCAGCAGCTCCCTCTCTAGCGGGGGGCCTTTAGTTGAGCAGTTCTTC. The translation is CASSSLSSGGPLVEQFF.